The 11 T cell receptor beta chains below all came from one sample that was sequenced in a study of technical replicates of blood from several donors. Repertoires were generated with immunoSEQ multiplex PCR, while TCRdb's copy carries only in-frame clones and drops some. The sample has some 87,000 clones, approximately 91% seen once; the top ten hold roughly 0.37%. Sequencing input: T cells isolated from PBMCs. The receptors were sampled from a human donor in good health.

J is TRBJ1-2 and V is TRBV19; TRBD1 might be the D (6 bases). There are 13 residues in the CDR3. Trimming shortened V by 4 bases and J by 8 bases, and 14 bases separated the two germline ends. In germline, CDR1 is LNHDA, CDR2 SQIVND (reference sequence). The CDR3 DNA follows: TGTGCCAGTAGTACGAAGGGGGATAGAGGCTACACCTTC. Protein sequence: CASSTKGDRGYTF.

The J gene is TRBJ2-3, the V gene TRBV6-1; 8 bases line up with TRBD2. Trimming took 5 bases from V and 1 from J; bases not matched to a gene: 8. This CDR3 has 16 residues. Germline V CDR1 and CDR2: MNHNS, SASEGT. Here the CDR3 reads CASSKGVAGRTDTQYF. CDR3 in DNA: TGTGCCAGCAGTAAAGGGGTAGCGGGGCGCACAGATACGCAGTATTTT.

This rearrangement joins TRBV7-9 to TRBJ2-2, with D uncertain. The CDR3 loop spans 11 amino acids. In germline, CDR1 is SEHNR, CDR2 FQNEAQ (reference sequence). V shed 10 bases and J shed 5 bases, with 8 bases lying between them. The CDR3 DNA is TGTGCCACCTCTATTACCGGGGAGCTGTTTTTT. This encodes CATSITGELFF.

V is TRBV11-2 and J is TRBJ2-1; TRBD2 matches 8 bases. This CDR3 has 17 residues. V trimming: 3 bases; J trimming: 6 bases; junction bases outside the gene matches: 13. Looked up from germline, CDR1 is SGHAT and CDR2 is FQNNGV. CDR3 nucleotide sequence: TGTGCCAGCAGCTTTGAGGTCGGGACTAGTCTCTCCAATGAGCAGTTCTTC. Translating gives CASSFEVGTSLSNEQFF.

This rearrangement joins TRBV5-1 to TRBJ2-1; D gene ambiguous. The ends were cut back, 2 bases at V and 6 bases at J, with 12 bases in the middle. Germline values: CDR1 SGHRS, CDR2 YFSETQ. The CDR3 runs to 14 residues. CDR3 loop: CASSLLSTSNEQFF. In DNA form, the CDR3 reads TGCGCCAGCAGCTTACTGTCCACGTCCAATGAGCAGTTCTTC. Looking up the rest from reference TRBV5-1 and TRBJ2-1 gives the full variable domain: KAGVTQTPRYLIKTRGQQVTLSCSPISGHRSVSWYQQTPGQGLQFLFEYFSETQRNKGNFPGRFSGRQFSNSRSEMNVSTLELGDSALYLCASSLLSTSNEQFFGPGTRLTVL.

The chain combines TRBV5-6 with TRBJ1-2, with a possible D match to TRBD1 (6 bases). CDR1 is SGHDT, CDR2 YYEEEE, per germline. V lost 1 base and J 8 bases, leaving 12 bases between the germline ends. The length of the CDR3 is 13 residues. The CDR3 nucleotides are TGTGCCAGCAGCTTGTACAGGGTACGGGGCTACACCTTC. Its translation is CASSLYRVRGYTF.

The chain carries TRBV5-1 and TRBJ2-1; 9 positions match TRBD2. Looked up from germline, CDR1 is SGHRS and CDR2 is YFSETQ. This CDR3 region has 17 residues. V was pared by 4 bases and J by 0 bases, with 8 bases of the junction left unmatched. CDR3 loop: CASSPRTSASSYNEQFF. As DNA, the CDR3 is TGCGCCAGCAGCCCACGGACTAGCGCGAGCTCCTACAATGAGCAGTTCTTC.

The gene calls are TRBV7-9 and TRBJ2-1; 10 positions match TRBD2. V lost 2 bases and J lost 5; bases outside the gene matches: 3. The CDR3 loop spans 15 amino acids. Germline CDR1 and CDR2: SEHNR and FQNEAQ (reference sequence). The CDR3 DNA reads as TGTGCCAGCAGCTTATCTAGCGGGAGACACAATGAGCAGTTCTTC. Translated, it gives CASSLSSGRHNEQFF.

The V gene is TRBV19, the J gene TRBJ1-4, with TRBD1 identical over 9 bases. CDR3 length equals 15 residues. Germline-derived CDR1 and CDR2 are LNHDA and SQIVND (reference sequence). V lost 8 bases and J lost 0; bases outside the gene matches: 4. The chain's CDR3 is CASSGTGTTNEKLFF. In DNA form, the CDR3 reads TGTGCCAGTTCCGGGACAGGGACAACTAATGAAAAACTGTTTTTT.

The V gene is TRBV15, the J gene TRBJ1-1; D call uncertain. The CDR3 covers 13 residues. Germline V lookup: CDR1 LNHNV, CDR2 YYDKDF (reference sequence). Trimming cost V 6 bases and J 5 bases, with 13 bases left between them. CDR3 region: CATSFRSKTEAFF. In DNA form, the CDR3 reads TGTGCCACCAGTTTTAGGAGTAAGACTGAAGCTTTCTTT.

This chain joins TRBV25-1 and TRBJ2-2; 11 positions agree with TRBD2. This CDR3 is built from 17 residues. Germline V gene sequence: CDR1 MGHDK, CDR2 SYGVNS. Trimming cost V 2 bases and J 7 bases; bases outside gene matches: 9. The CDR3 DNA sequence: TGTGCCAGCAGTGAAGAGACTAGCGGGACCTATGGCGGGGAGCTGTTTTTT. It is translated as CASSEETSGTYGGELFF.